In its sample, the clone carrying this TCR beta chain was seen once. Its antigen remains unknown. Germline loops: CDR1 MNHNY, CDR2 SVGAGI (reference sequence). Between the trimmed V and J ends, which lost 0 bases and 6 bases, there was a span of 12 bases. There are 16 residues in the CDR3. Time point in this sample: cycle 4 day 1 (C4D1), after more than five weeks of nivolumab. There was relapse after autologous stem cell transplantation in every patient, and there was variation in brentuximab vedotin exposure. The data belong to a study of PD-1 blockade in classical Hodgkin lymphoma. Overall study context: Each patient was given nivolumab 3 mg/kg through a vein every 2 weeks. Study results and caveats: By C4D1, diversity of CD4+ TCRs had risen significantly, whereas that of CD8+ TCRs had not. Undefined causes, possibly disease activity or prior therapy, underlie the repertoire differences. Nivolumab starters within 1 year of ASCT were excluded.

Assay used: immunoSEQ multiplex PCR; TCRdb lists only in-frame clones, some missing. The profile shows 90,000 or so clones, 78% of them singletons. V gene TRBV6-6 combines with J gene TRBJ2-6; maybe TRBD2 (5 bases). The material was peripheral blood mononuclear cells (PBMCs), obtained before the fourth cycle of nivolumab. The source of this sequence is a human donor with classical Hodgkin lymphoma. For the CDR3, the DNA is TGTGCCAGCAGTTACTCGAGAGGGAATGAGGCCAACGTCCTGACTTTC. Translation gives CASSYSRGNEANVLTF.